The rows below give T cell receptor beta chains drawn from one sample of a study of cytomegalovirus exposure and HLA in healthy donors. The data were produced by immunoSEQ multiplex PCR, yet TCRdb's version contains in-frame clones alone and is incomplete. In total, the table holds about 72,000 clones. Sequenced input: PBMCs. The receptors were gathered from a middle-aged woman in good health and CMV-seropositive. Each CDR3 is given with its conserved first and last residue. D genes are given only for firm matches.

V gene	D gene	CDR3 length	J gene	CDR3 protein
TRBV18	.	15	TRBJ1-5	CASSPSGGAYQPQHF
TRBV25-1	TRBD2	14	TRBJ2-7	CASSVPGLGHEQYF
TRBV4-2	TRBD1	15	TRBJ2-1	CASTRGTGAYNEQFF
TRBV2	TRBD1	15	TRBJ1-2	CASSDWDRANYGYTF
TRBV5-1	TRBD1	16	TRBJ1-1	CASSLTPRTGGTEAFF
TRBV28	TRBD1	14	TRBJ1-4	CASSPGGVSEKLFF
TRBV11-2	TRBD2	16	TRBJ2-7	CASSLPGGAGSYEQYF
TRBV6-5	.	16	TRBJ1-6	CASSYSPGSYNSPLHF
TRBV30	.	16	TRBJ1-4	CAWSVGTDNFGEKLFF
TRBV9	.	13	TRBJ1-5	CASSVAAGQPQHF
TRBV12-5	TRBD1	13	TRBJ2-7	CASGFDRGYEQYF
TRBV15	.	14	TRBJ2-5	CATSSRTGYETQYF
TRBV29-1	.	13	TRBJ1-1	CSGGGGRDTEAFF
TRBV27	TRBD2	14	TRBJ2-7	CASRGIAGGLEQYF
TRBV7-9	.	12	TRBJ2-1	CASSRTTNEQFF
TRBV7-9	TRBD2	17	TRBJ2-7	CASSPFVGGSENYEQYF
TRBV30	.	13	TRBJ1-2	CAWIPSGIYGYTF
TRBV6-1	.	15	TRBJ2-4	CASSEARASGSIQYF
TRBV5-6	TRBD1	14	TRBJ2-5	CASSPKTGGETQYF
TRBV5-1	TRBD2	16	TRBJ2-1	CASSLRLAGGYNEQFF
TRBV5-5	TRBD1	16	TRBJ1-2	CASSSGQGGLYYGYTF
TRBV15	.	16	TRBJ2-3	CATSRDRGAGTDTQYF
TRBV4-1	.	15	TRBJ2-1	CASSQEMAGVNEQFF
TRBV5-1	.	14	TRBJ2-3	CASSLWGETDTQYF
TRBV2	.	11	TRBJ1-1	CASTGDTEAFF
TRBV5-4	.	14	TRBJ1-1	CASSRERANTEAFF
TRBV9	.	14	TRBJ2-3	CASSVRRLADTQYF
TRBV7-3	TRBD1	16	TRBJ2-6	CASSLGTDSGANVLTF
TRBV7-3	TRBD2	15	TRBJ2-1	CASSFLAGESNEQFF
TRBV6-5	.	13	TRBJ1-2	CASTSRPNYGYTF
TRBV9	.	14	TRBJ2-7	CASSVGVTPGEQYF
TRBV7-2	.	16	TRBJ2-1	CASSLVSGAPYNEQFF
TRBV7-6	TRBD2	15	TRBJ2-1	CASSQLAGTYNEQFF
TRBV5-1	.	15	TRBJ2-7	CASSSNREGINEQYF
TRBV7-3	TRBD2	15	TRBJ2-1	CASSFSGSSYNEQFF
TRBV7-2	.	13	TRBJ2-1	CASSPGVGNEQFF
TRBV27	.	15	TRBJ1-1	CASSSPGHRNTEAFF
TRBV9	TRBD1	17	TRBJ2-2	CASRPTGSLANTGELFF
TRBV28	.	14	TRBJ2-1	CASGAASSYNEQFF
TRBV11-2	TRBD1	12	.	CASSWTGHEQYF
TRBV5-1	TRBD1	14	TRBJ2-1	CASSVGTVYNEQFF
TRBV20-1	.	10	TRBJ2-3	CSATADTQYF
TRBV28	.	13	TRBJ2-5	CASSTQALETQYF
TRBV19	.	17	TRBJ1-2	CASSIRDTFITNYGYTF
TRBV19	.	14	TRBJ1-1	CASTQTGMNTEAFF
TRBV12-5	.	13	TRBJ2-7	CASGLETGYEQYF
TRBV6-5	.	14	TRBJ1-2	CATGRDSGQYGYTF
TRBV9	TRBD2	18	TRBJ2-1	CASSIRTSGTSSYNEQFF
TRBV19	.	15	TRBJ2-5	CASNGGIRGQETQYF
TRBV7-8	.	13	TRBJ2-7	CASSLGGRREQYF
TRBV7-2	TRBD1	14	TRBJ1-2	CASSLGTANYGYTF
TRBV7-2	.	16	TRBJ2-7	CASSLGAWGGLYEQYF
TRBV11-1	.	13	TRBJ2-2	CASSFGGSGELFF